A selection of T cell receptor beta chains follows, all from one sample in a study of Ad26.COV2.S vaccination and SARS-CoV-2 variants. Sequenced by immunoSEQ multiplex PCR; TCRdb stores in-frame clones only, minus some. The sample yields hundreds of thousands of clones, more than 80% seen once. Sample: peripheral blood, taken in a trial of Ad26.COV2.S vaccine versus placebo. The source is a person aged 18-60 years who received the Ad26.COV2.S COVID-19 vaccine or a placebo. Each CDR3 is given with its conserved first and last residue. The D gene is left open where the match is weak. Clone size is stated in some rows and not others, as once, few, many or a class when expanded.

v_gene	j_gene	d_gene	abundance	CDR3aa	CDR3nt
TRBV6-5	TRBJ1-5	NA	NA	CAAARTVYQPQHF	TGTGCCGCAGCTCGTACAGTCTATCAGCCCCAGCATTTT
TRBV9	TRBJ2-7	NA	once	CASSLVGGTTSYEQYF	TGTGCCAGCAGCCTCGTAGGGGGGACAACCTCCTACGAGCAGTACTTC
TRBV25-1	TRBJ1-4	NA	NA	CATTGPGEKLFF	TGTGCCACCACAGGGCCTGGAGAAAAACTGTTTTTT
TRBV18	TRBJ2-5	NA	NA	CASSRTLLGQETQYF	TGTGCCAGCTCACGGACGCTGTTGGGCCAAGAGACCCAGTACTTC
TRBV3-1/TRBV3-2	TRBJ1-1	NA	NA	CASSQEAGTLEAFF	TGTGCCAGCAGCCAAGAAGCGGGGACACTTGAAGCTTTCTTT
TRBV6-5	TRBJ2-1	NA	NA	CASSRGAEQFF	TGTGCCAGCAGTCGAGGGGCTGAGCAGTTCTTC
TRBV6-6	TRBJ2-1	NA	NA	CASSLIAGGNYNEQFF	TGTGCCAGCAGTCTAATTGCGGGCGGAAACTACAATGAGCAGTTCTTC
TRBV7-2	TRBJ1-4	NA	NA	CASSVTGGWSEKLFF	TGTGCCAGCAGCGTTACGGGGGGGTGGAGTGAAAAACTGTTTTTT
TRBV12-3/TRBV12-4	TRBJ2-7	NA	NA	CASSPVGYEQYF	TGTGCCAGCAGTCCAGTCGGTTACGAGCAGTACTTC
TRBV27	TRBJ2-7	TRBD2	NA	CASSLSGGIYEQYF	TGTGCCAGCAGTTTATCGGGGGGGATCTACGAGCAGTACTTC
TRBV6-6	TRBJ2-7	NA	NA	CASSTDYYEQYF	TGTGCCAGCAGTACTGACTACTACGAGCAGTACTTC
TRBV9	TRBJ2-2	NA	once	CASSVPPNTGELFF	TGTGCCAGCAGCGTACCCCCGAACACCGGGGAGCTGTTTTTT
TRBV10-3	TRBJ2-5	NA	NA	CAIMAGDRETQYF	TGTGCCATCATGGCAGGGGACCGAGAGACCCAGTACTTC
TRBV27	TRBJ2-7	NA	NA	CASSLRQAYEQYF	TGTGCCAGCAGTCTAAGACAGGCCTACGAGCAGTACTTC